These 15 T cell receptor beta chains originate from one sample sequenced in a study of cytomegalovirus exposure and HLA in healthy donors. A multiplex PCR was run with 60 Vbeta primers and 13 Jbeta primers. Measured with immunoSEQ multiplex PCR; TCRdb has only the in-frame clones, and not every one. Of 150,000 to 200,000 clones listed, over 65% are singletons. The sample comprised PBMCs. Receptor source: a man in his sixties in good health and CMV-seronegative.

V gene TRBV7-2 combines with J gene TRBJ2-3; 11 bases line up with TRBD2. The CDR3 length is 15 residues. Losses at the gene ends were 2 bases for V and 5 bases for J; bases not matched to a gene: 3. Germline V lookup: CDR1 SGHTA, CDR2 FQGNSA. CDR3 residues: CASSLHSGRGDTQYF. The CDR3 nucleotides read TGTGCCAGCAGCTTACATAGCGGGAGGGGAGATACGCAGTATTTT.

This chain connects TRBV6-5 to TRBJ1-4; weak D call: TRBD1 (6 bases). The CDR3 sequence is 13 residues long. From germline, CDR1 is MNHEY and CDR2 SVGAGI. Trimming pared 6 bases from V and 4 bases from J, leaving 9 bases between. The CDR3 reads CASRDSRNEKLFF. The CDR3, as DNA: TGTGCCAGCAGGGACAGTCGTAATGAAAAACTGTTTTTT.

The V call is TRBV7-2, the J call TRBJ2-5, with 8 bases aligning to TRBD1. V gave up 2 bases and J gave up 5 bases; unmatched junction bases: 10. Looked up from germline, CDR1 is SGHTA and CDR2 is FQGNSA. The CDR3 runs 16 residues. CDR3 bases: TGTGCCAGCAGCTTAAATTCCCAGGGGGCAGGTGAGACCCAGTACTTC. Residues: CASSLNSQGAGETQYF.

This clone was observed a single time. The chain combines TRBV25-1 with TRBJ1-5, with D uncertain. CDR3 length: 14 residues. V was shortened by 4 bases and J by 9 bases, with 16 bases between the two germline ends. Germline CDR1 and CDR2: MGHDK and SYGVNS. DNA of the CDR3: TGTGCCAGCAGTGTTGGGAGATCGGGAGGGCCCCAGCATTTT. Translating it yields CASSVGRSGGPQHF.

The chain uses TRBV6-6 and TRBJ1-1; the D gene is possibly TRBD1 (6 bases). The CDR3 covers 13 residues. Per the germline V gene, CDR1 is MNHNY and CDR2 is SVGAGI (reference sequence). The V end was cut by 0 bases, the J end by 5 bases, with 7 bases between. CDR3 coding DNA: TGTGCCAGCAGTTACTCACAGGGAACTGAAGCTTTCTTT. It codes for CASSYSQGTEAFF.

The genes are TRBV15 and TRBJ2-5; possible D gene TRBD2, 6 bases. Trimming cost V 0 bases and J 1 base, with 21 bases left between them. The CDR3 is 19 amino acids. Germline V gives CDR1 LNHNV, CDR2 YYDKDF (reference sequence). CDR3 protein: CATSRDGGGGRGRQETQYF. DNA of the CDR3: TGTGCCACCAGCAGAGATGGGGGAGGAGGGCGGGGCCGCCAAGAGACCCAGTACTTC.

This chain uses TRBV5-6 with TRBJ2-1; 9 bases fit TRBD2. Looked up from germline, CDR1 is SGHDT and CDR2 is YYEEEE. Trimming cost V 3 bases and J 0 bases; bases outside gene matches: 7. This CDR3 is built from 17 residues. In nucleotides, the CDR3 is TGTGCCAGCAGCTCTCGGGGCGGGAGGGCCTCCTACAATGAGCAGTTCTTC. This gives the protein CASSSRGGRASYNEQFF.

The genes are TRBV7-2 and TRBJ2-1; D gene unclear. This CDR3 has 16 amino acids. V lost 1 base to trimming and J lost 3 bases, with 13 bases between them. Germline V CDR1 and CDR2: SGHTA, FQGNSA. CDR3 DNA: TGTGCCAGCAGCTTAGACCCCCTCGCGCGCTACAATGAGCAGTTCTTC. Translated, it gives CASSLDPLARYNEQFF.

The chain employs TRBV18 and TRBJ2-7, with TRBD2 as a possible D gene (7 bases). Trimming removed 6 bases from V and 2 bases from J, with 20 bases in between. The CDR3 contains 16 residues. Germline loops: CDR1 KGHSH, CDR2 LQKENI. DNA of the CDR3: TGTGCCAGCTCCAACCGGGGGGCGGGGGACGCCTACGAGCAGTACTTC. Translated: CASSNRGAGDAYEQYF.

The rearrangement uses TRBV5-6 and TRBJ2-4, with 7 nucleotides matching TRBD2. The CDR3 totals 17 residues. Losses at the gene ends were 0 bases for V and 0 bases for J; bases not matched to a gene: 6. From germline, CDR1 is SGHDT and CDR2 YYEEEE. The CDR3 bases are TGTGCCAGCAGCTTGGGGCTAGCGGCACTAGCCAAAAACATTCAGTACTTC. This gives the protein CASSLGLAALAKNIQYF.

The V call is TRBV10-2, the J call TRBJ1-5, with no clear D. This CDR3 has 13 amino acids. V was cut by 0 bases and J by 4 bases, with 4 bases left in between. Looked up from germline, CDR1 is WSHSY and CDR2 is SAAADI. The CDR3 DNA sequence: TGCGCCAGCAGTGAGTCGCGGAATCAGCCCCAGCATTTT. Protein sequence: CASSESRNQPQHF.

V gene TRBV7-6 combines with J gene TRBJ2-4; 12 nucleotides align to TRBD2. The CDR3 has 20 residues. J gave up 3 bases and V 5 bases, and 17 bases lay outside the gene matches. Germline CDR1 is SGHVS and CDR2 is FNYEAQ. The CDR3 here is CASSPWTSGTPRHIKNIQYF. The CDR3 DNA follows: TGTGCCAGCAGCCCTTGGACTAGCGGGACCCCGCGTCATATCAAAAACATTCAGTACTTC.

This rearrangement joins TRBV7-9 to TRBJ2-1, with D possibly being TRBD1 (5 bases). V was pared by 5 bases and J by 15 bases, with 20 bases between. Germline lookup yields CDR1 SEHNR and CDR2 FQNEAQ (reference sequence). This CDR3 is built from 13 residues. The CDR3 protein is CASSPQAGQYGFF. The CDR3 coding sequence is TGTGCCAGCAGCCCCCAGGCAGGGCAATATGGGTTCTTC.

This chain joins TRBV2 and TRBJ1-4; 8 bases fit TRBD1. V was clipped by 2 bases and J by 10 bases; unmatched bases: 6. Germline V gene lookup returns CDR1 SNHLY and CDR2 FYNNEI. CDR3 size: 14 residues. The CDR3 loop is CASSEYDRGGKLFF. The CDR3 DNA is TGTGCCAGCAGTGAATACGACAGGGGCGGAAAACTGTTTTTT.

V and J are TRBV10-3 and TRBJ2-7; D perhaps matches TRBD1 (6 bases). Germline CDR1 reads ENHRY; CDR2 reads SYGVKD. The CDR3 consists of 14 residues. Trimming took off 2 bases at V and 1 base at J, with 9 bases between the two ends. CDR3 region: CAISEGTRSYEQYF. The DNA of the CDR3 is TGTGCCATCAGTGAGGGGACAAGATCCTACGAGCAGTACTTC.